This entry lists 25 T cell receptor beta chains sequenced from one sample in a study of CD8 T cells in Susac syndrome. RNA in amounts of about 0.5 to 1 ug was reverse transcribed with random hexamers. In TCRdb, the immunoSEQ multiplex PCR reads were re-called with MiXCR into one record per CDR3 protein. The sample includes a few hundred thousand distinct CDR3 sequences, around 90% of them seen just once. Sequenced material: CD4+ T cells from PBMCs. These receptor sequences come from a human donor with multiple sclerosis.

This clonotype was recorded a few times. This chain links TRBV6-2 or TRBV6-3 with TRBJ2-7, with 7 positions matching TRBD2. Germline assignment: CDR1 MNHEY and CDR2 SVGEGT. V was clipped by 5 bases and J by 0 bases; unmatched bases: 7. This CDR3 comprises 15 residues. CDR3 sequence: CASSPRGGSSYEQYF. The CDR3 region has the DNA TGTGCCAGCAGTCCCCGGGGAGGGAGCTCCTACGAGCAGTACTTC.

CDR3 bases: TGTGCCTGCTTGGGGCAGGAGGAGACCCAGTACTTC. Translation: CACLGQEETQYF. J is TRBJ2-5 and V is TRBV30, with a possible D match to TRBD1 (5 bases). Germline assignment: CDR1 GTSNPN and CDR2 SVGIG (reference sequence). The CDR3 length is 12 residues. Between the trimmed V and J ends, which lost 6 bases and 5 bases, there was a span of 13 bases.

The rearrangement links TRBV11-2 to TRBJ1-4, with 9 bases lining up with TRBD1. This CDR3 has 16 residues. With V trimmed by 5 bases and J by 1 base, 5 bases remained unmatched. Germline lookup yields CDR1 SGHAT and CDR2 FQNNGV. The chain's CDR3 is CASSKTGGETNEKLFF. Here the CDR3 DNA reads TGTGCCAGCAGCAAGACAGGGGGGGAAACTAATGAAAAACTGTTTTTT.

The chain couples TRBV11-3 to TRBJ1-3; no clear D. Germline lookup yields CDR1 SGHNT and CDR2 YENEEA. V lost 5 bases, J lost 3 bases, and 11 bases lay in between. CDR3 size: 14 residues. As DNA, the CDR3 is TGTGCCAGCAGCGAACCGACACTTGGAAACACCATATATTTT. Translated: CASSEPTLGNTIYF.

This clonotype was detected only once. The gene calls are TRBV5-1 and TRBJ2-4, with unresolved D. Germline V gene sequence: CDR1 SGHRS, CDR2 YFSETQ. The CDR3 runs 17 residues. The V and J ends lost 2 bases and 1 base respectively, with 16 bases between them. CDR3 in DNA: TGCGCCAGCAGCTTTGGACGTTGGGATGGGGCCAAAAACATTCAGTACTTC. Its translation: CASSFGRWDGAKNIQYF.

Here the CDR3 DNA reads TGTGCCAGCAGCCCGACAGGGGGGACCTACGAGCAGTACTTC. Protein: CASSPTGGTYEQYF. This chain connects TRBV7-9 to TRBJ2-7; 9 bases are a match to TRBD1. The CDR3 spans 14 residues. Per germline, CDR1 SEHNR and CDR2 FQNEAQ (reference sequence). The J segment lost 2 bases and the V segment lost 5 bases, leaving 4 bases of the junction unmatched.

This clonotype is a singleton in its sample. The chain carries TRBV19 and TRBJ1-1; D remains unclear. The CDR3 is 13 amino acids. V dropped 3 bases and J dropped 3 bases, with 8 bases sitting between them. Germline CDR1 is LNHDA and CDR2 is SQIVND (reference sequence). CDR3 region: CASSIVSDTEAFF. The CDR3 DNA reads as TGTGCCAGTAGTATCGTTTCCGACACTGAAGCTTTCTTT. Together with reference TRBV19 and TRBJ1-1, the CDR3 gives the full variable domain: DGGITQSPKYLFRKEGQNVTLSCEQNLNHDAMYWYRQDPGQGLRLIYYSQIVNDFQKGDIAEGYSVSREKKESFPLTVTSAQKNPTAFYLCASSIVSDTEAFFGQGTRLTVV.

The chain recombines TRBV19 with TRBJ2-3; 7 bases map to TRBD1. V lost 6 bases and J lost 0; bases outside the gene matches: 12. CDR3 length equals 17 residues. Germline V CDR1 and CDR2: LNHDA, SQIVND (reference sequence). Here the CDR3 DNA reads TGTGCCAGTAGAAATGACAGGGCTTCTTCTAGCACAGATACGCAGTATTTT. It yields the protein CASRNDRASSSTDTQYF. Using reference TRBV19 and TRBJ2-3 for the parts outside the CDR3, the full variable domain is DGGITQSPKYLFRKEGQNVTLSCEQNLNHDAMYWYRQDPGQGLRLIYYSQIVNDFQKGDIAEGYSVSREKKESFPLTVTSAQKNPTAFYLCASRNDRASSSTDTQYFGPGTRLTVL.

This rearrangement joins TRBV6-2 or TRBV6-3 to TRBJ2-5; the D gene could be TRBD1 or TRBD2 (5 bases each). V lost 7 bases, J lost 6 bases, and 18 bases lay in between. In germline, CDR1 is MNHEY, CDR2 SVGEGT. This CDR3 has 14 amino acids. CDR3 sequence reads: CASTLGDPRQTQYF. DNA for the CDR3: TGTGCCAGCACCTTAGGGGACCCCCGCCAGACCCAGTACTTC.

The rearrangement uses TRBV7-8 and TRBJ2-1, with 11 nucleotides matching TRBD2. Germline V lookup: CDR1 SGHVS, CDR2 FQNEAQ. V gave up 5 bases and J gave up 7 bases; unmatched junction bases: 7. The CDR3 spans 15 residues. The CDR3 is CASSPSGLAVNEQFF. In DNA form, the CDR3 reads TGTGCCAGCAGCCCGTCGGGACTAGCGGTTAATGAGCAGTTCTTC.

The gene calls are TRBV4-3 and TRBJ2-1; a weak D match, TRBD2 (5 bases). The CDR3 has 16 residues. V lost 0 bases and J lost 7, with 16 bases in between. The germline gives CDR1 LGHNA, CDR2 YSLEER. The CDR3 DNA is TGCGCCAGCAGCCAAGAAGCAGCGGTTGTAGGGAATGAGCAGTTCTTC. It encodes CASSQEAAVVGNEQFF.

The J gene is TRBJ2-3, the V gene TRBV4-3; 7 nucleotides match TRBD1. In germline, CDR1 is LGHNA, CDR2 YSLEER. The CDR3 runs to 18 residues. V was pared by 1 base and J by 2 bases, with 12 bases of the junction left unmatched. CDR3 sequence: CASSQGPKTGLTTDTQYF. Written as DNA, the CDR3 is TGCGCCAGCAGCCAAGGACCGAAGACAGGGCTAACCACAGATACGCAGTATTTT.

CDR3 sequence (DNA): TGTGCCAGCAGTTCTCCAAAACCCCGCCCAGGGGGGGGCCTAGAGACCCAGTACTTC. It codes for CASSSPKPRPGGGLETQYF. The rearrangement uses TRBV6-9 and TRBJ2-5; D could derive from TRBD1 or TRBD2 (7 bases each). V was cut by 4 bases and J by 4 bases, with 28 bases left in between. The CDR3 consists of 19 residues. Germline V gene data show CDR1 as MNHGY and CDR2 as SVAAGI.

The V gene is TRBV12-3 or TRBV12-4, the J gene TRBJ1-5; no reliable D call. The CDR3 runs to 14 residues. V lost 3 bases and J lost 1, with 7 bases in between. CDR3: CASSFGWSNQPQHF. Here the CDR3 DNA reads TGTGCCAGCAGTTTTGGATGGAGCAATCAGCCCCAGCATTTT.

V is TRBV11-2 and J is TRBJ1-1; D call uncertain. Per germline, CDR1 SGHAT and CDR2 FQNNGV. V was pared by 0 bases and J by 0 bases, with 2 bases between. The length of the CDR3 is 13 residues. CDR3 protein: CASSLDMNTEAFF. The CDR3 nucleotides are TGTGCCAGCAGCTTAGACATGAACACTGAAGCTTTCTTT.

CDR3 in DNA: TGTGCCAGTACCGCCGGGACGCTGGGCTCCTACGAGCAGTACTTC. It encodes CASTAGTLGSYEQYF. The rearrangement links TRBV19 to TRBJ2-7; D possibly uses TRBD1 or TRBD2 (5 bases each). Germline V gives CDR1 LNHDA, CDR2 SQIVND (reference sequence). The ends were cut back, 7 bases at V and 0 bases at J, with 16 bases in the middle. This CDR3 spans 15 amino acids.

The CDR3 here is CSARDPRTANTEAFF. The DNA of the CDR3 is TGCAGTGCTAGAGATCCACGGACAGCAAACACTGAAGCTTTCTTT. The V and J genes are TRBV20-1 and TRBJ1-1; weak D call: TRBD1 (6 bases). V was cut by 0 bases and J by 2 bases, with 13 bases left in between. The CDR3 covers 15 residues. CDR1 and CDR2 from the germline V gene are DFQATT and SNEGSKA (reference sequence).

V and J are TRBV7-9 and TRBJ2-2, with 8 bases matching TRBD2. This CDR3 is 18 amino acids long. CDR1 SEHNR and CDR2 FQNEAQ come from the germline V gene (reference sequence). The V and J ends lost 5 bases and 6 bases, in that order; junction bases with no gene match: 17. The CDR3 loop reads CASSARIISGSLSGELFF. Written as DNA, the CDR3 is TGTGCCAGCAGCGCCCGGATTATAAGCGGGAGTCTCTCCGGGGAGCTGTTTTTT.

The V gene is TRBV6-2 or TRBV6-3, the J gene TRBJ1-5; TRBD1 matches at 11 bases. CDR1 is MNHEY and CDR2 is SVGEGT in the germline V gene. The CDR3 loop spans 15 amino acids. After removal of 0 bases from V and 7 bases from J, the junction contained 2 bases not matched to a gene. CDR3 DNA: TGTGCCAGCAGTTACTCGGGACAGGGGGGACAGCCCCAGCATTTT. Translated: CASSYSGQGGQPQHF.

This sequence joins TRBV9 and TRBJ1-5; 9 bases fit TRBD1. Germline values: CDR1 SGDLS, CDR2 YYNGEE. J gave up 4 bases and V 0 bases, and 2 bases lay outside the gene matches. The CDR3 has 15 residues. CDR3 sequence (DNA): TGTGCCAGCAGCGTAGACGGACAGGGGAATCAGCCCCAGCATTTT. Translation gives CASSVDGQGNQPQHF.

The chain combines TRBV5-4 with TRBJ2-2; D may be TRBD1 (5 bases). There are 16 residues in the CDR3. Trimming pared 4 bases from V and 0 bases from J, leaving 13 bases between. The germline gives CDR1 SGHNT, CDR2 YYREEE (reference sequence). CDR3 region: CASSPFPTANTGELFF. CDR3 nucleotide sequence: TGTGCCAGCAGCCCTTTCCCGACAGCGAACACCGGGGAGCTGTTTTTT. Full variable domain (missing parts from reference TRBV5-4 and TRBJ2-2): ETGVTQSPTHLIKTRGQQVTLRCSSQSGHNTVSWYQQALGQGPQFIFQYYREEENGRGNFPPRFSGLQFPNYSSELNVNALELDDSALYLCASSPFPTANTGELFFGEGSRLTVL.

This clonotype was observed once. The chain combines TRBV11-2 with TRBJ2-5, with 8 positions matching TRBD2. This CDR3 has 16 amino acids. CDR1 SGHAT and CDR2 FQNNGV come from the germline V gene. Trimming at V came to 1 base and at J to 1 base, leaving 5 bases not matched to a gene. CDR3 sequence reads: CASSLGAGAVQETQYF. The CDR3 DNA follows: TGTGCCAGCAGCTTAGGAGCGGGAGCGGTCCAAGAGACCCAGTACTTC. Complete variable domain (other parts from reference TRBV11-2 and TRBJ2-5): EAGVAQSPRYKIIEKRQSVAFWCNPISGHATLYWYQQILGQGPKLLIQFQNNGVVDDSQLPKDRFSAERLKGVDSTLKIQPAKLEDSAVYLCASSLGAGAVQETQYFGPGTRLLVL.

J is TRBJ2-5 and V is TRBV7-2; D gene uncertain. From germline, CDR1 is SGHTA and CDR2 FQGNSA. The CDR3 is 12 residues long. The ends were cut back, 4 bases at V and 9 bases at J, with 12 bases in the middle. CDR3 loop: CASSSLSGPQYF. The CDR3, as DNA: TGTGCCAGCAGCTCCCTGTCCGGGCCCCAGTACTTC.

The rearrangement links TRBV4-2 to TRBJ2-3; 10 bases match TRBD2. CDR1 and CDR2 from the germline V gene are LGHNA and YNFKEQ. The CDR3 is 16 residues long. V gave up 1 base and J gave up 2 bases; unmatched junction bases: 3. In DNA, the CDR3 is TGTGCCAGCAGCCAAGGAAGCGGGGGGGACACAGATACGCAGTATTTT. Its protein is CASSQGSGGDTDTQYF.

This chain links TRBV18 with TRBJ1-1; no definite D call. CDR3 size: 15 residues. The ends were cut back, 2 bases at V and 0 bases at J, with 10 bases in the middle. Germline assignment: CDR1 KGHSH and CDR2 LQKENI. The chain's CDR3 is CASSPGGYVNTEAFF. The CDR3 DNA reads as TGTGCCAGCTCACCAGGAGGGTACGTGAACACTGAAGCTTTCTTT.